Each of the 9 T cell receptor beta chains below was sequenced from the same sample in a study of cytomegalovirus exposure and HLA in healthy donors. Primers for the PCR totalled 60 Vbeta and 13 Jbeta. The assay was immunoSEQ multiplex PCR, and TCRdb's table has in-frame clones only and misses some. This table has about 130,000 clones, about four fifths appearing once. Specimen: PBMCs. These TCRs come from a man aged 40-50 years in good health and CMV-seronegative.

The rearrangement links TRBV14 to TRBJ2-7, with TRBD1 as a possible D gene (6 bases). Trimming stripped 6 bases from V and 2 bases from J, with 17 bases between. The CDR3 extends over 15 amino acids. Germline V gives CDR1 SGHDN, CDR2 FVKESK. CDR3 DNA: TGTGCCAGCAGGGGACAAATTCTAGCTACCTACGAGCAGTACTTC. It translates to CASRGQILATYEQYF.

The chain carries TRBV18 and TRBJ2-7; the D gene is possibly TRBD2 (5 bases). Germline loops: CDR1 KGHSH, CDR2 LQKENI. The CDR3 contains 14 residues. Trimming pared 3 bases from V and 0 bases from J, leaving 9 bases between. CDR3 sequence: CASSPGSNSYEQYF. CDR3 nucleotide sequence: TGTGCCAGCTCACCTGGGAGCAACTCCTACGAGCAGTACTTC.

This clone showed up just a few times. This chain connects TRBV7-9 to TRBJ2-2; TRBD2 matches at 10 bases. The V gene's germline CDR1 is SEHNR and CDR2 FQNEAQ (reference sequence). The CDR3 has 16 residues. V dropped 4 bases and J dropped 4; count of bases not matched to a gene: 6. The CDR3 is CASSYPLAGATGELFF. CDR3 DNA: TGTGCCAGCAGCTACCCTCTAGCGGGGGCCACCGGGGAGCTGTTTTTT.

The genes are TRBV7-2 and TRBJ2-5; 7 bases fit TRBD2. V dropped 5 bases and J dropped 5; count of bases not matched to a gene: 11. This CDR3 is built from 15 residues. The germline CDR1 and CDR2 sequences are SGHTA and FQGNSA. CDR3 sequence: CASSRRRAGDETQYF. The CDR3 nucleotides read TGTGCCAGCAGCCGGCGCCGCGCGGGGGACGAGACCCAGTACTTC.

The chain employs TRBV5-1 and TRBJ1-1, with 7 nucleotides matching TRBD1. This CDR3 contains 15 residues. The V segment lost 4 bases and the J segment 4 bases; nucleotides outside the gene matches: 10. CDR1 and CDR2 from the germline V gene are SGHRS and YFSETQ. CDR3 DNA: TGCGCCAGCAGCGTATCCCGGGCAGGGGGCACTGAAGCTTTCTTT. Amino acid sequence: CASSVSRAGGTEAFF.

The chain joins TRBV29-1 to TRBJ1-1, with 7 bases matching TRBD1. CDR1 SQVTM and CDR2 ANQGSEA come from the germline V gene. The CDR3 spans 14 residues. The J segment lost 1 base and the V segment lost 4 bases, leaving 6 bases of the junction unmatched. CDR3 bases: TGCAGCGTTGGAGGGGGCAGTCCGAACACTGAAGCTTTCTTT. The encoded protein is CSVGGGSPNTEAFF.

The table lists this clone with a few counts. The same CDR3 also results from other DNA sequences found in this sample. This chain links TRBV5-1 with TRBJ2-1; D is ambiguous. The V gene's germline CDR1 is SGHRS and CDR2 YFSETQ. CDR3 length: 14 amino acids. V was cut by 0 bases and J by 2 bases, with 6 bases left in between. CDR3 amino acids: CASSLGPAYNEQFF. As DNA, the CDR3 is TGCGCCAGCAGCTTGGGCCCAGCCTACAATGAGCAGTTCTTC. The whole variable domain, remainder taken from reference TRBV5-1 and TRBJ2-1, is KAGVTQTPRYLIKTRGQQVTLSCSPISGHRSVSWYQQTPGQGLQFLFEYFSETQRNKGNFPGRFSGRQFSNSRSEMNVSTLELGDSALYLCASSLGPAYNEQFFGPGTRLTVL.

In its sample, this clone was seen a few times. The chain combines TRBV9 with TRBJ2-5; TRBD1 agrees at 10 bases. CDR1 SGDLS and CDR2 YYNGEE come from the germline V gene. The trim removed 3 bases at V and 7 bases at J, leaving 9 bases unmatched. This CDR3 is 15 amino acids long. The CDR3: CASSAGTGEEGTQYF. The CDR3 bases are TGTGCCAGCAGCGCCGGGACAGGGGAGGAGGGGACCCAGTACTTC.

This clone has more than one count but fewer than ten. The gene calls are TRBV7-9 and TRBJ2-1; D is possibly TRBD1 (5 bases). Germline values: CDR1 SEHNR, CDR2 FQNEAQ (reference sequence). The CDR3 is made up of 14 amino acids. V was trimmed by 6 bases and J by 6 bases, leaving 15 bases between them. The CDR3 nucleotides are TGTGCCAGCAGTAGGGGCAGGGATGGCAATGAGCAGTTCTTC. This translates into CASSRGRDGNEQFF.